The entry below gives a single TCR beta chain sequence along with its context. V gave up 0 bases and J gave up 2 bases; unmatched junction bases: 13. The V gene's germline CDR1 is LGHNA and CDR2 YSLEER. The CDR3 loop spans 20 amino acids. The sample is drawn from a study of response to subunit inactivated influenza vaccine. TCRdb re-derived calls from the RT-PCR reads in MiXCR, one entry per CDR3 protein. The sample records 500,000 to 550,000 distinct CDR3 sequences, roughly 25% being singletons. These data are also associated with another study on T cells expressing NK-cell markers. That work adds: The cDNA for TCR beta came from 5'RACE template switching with UMIs. About 1.0-7.5% of CD8+ T cells in a handful of donors belonged to dominant NKG2C+ clonotypes. These same clonotypes (in several donors) also led the CD3+CD56-NKG2C+ fraction.

The V call is TRBV4-3, the J call TRBJ2-2; 9 bases map to TRBD1. This receptor was taken from a man over 45 who received an inactivated influenza vaccine. This sample comprised CD4+ T cells sorted from PBMCs, obtained 11 to 12 days after vaccination. As DNA, the CDR3 is TGCGCCAGCAGCCAAGATCGTCGGGCCCGGGACAGGGAAAACACCGGGGAGCTGTTTTTT. The encoded protein is CASSQDRRARDRENTGELFF.